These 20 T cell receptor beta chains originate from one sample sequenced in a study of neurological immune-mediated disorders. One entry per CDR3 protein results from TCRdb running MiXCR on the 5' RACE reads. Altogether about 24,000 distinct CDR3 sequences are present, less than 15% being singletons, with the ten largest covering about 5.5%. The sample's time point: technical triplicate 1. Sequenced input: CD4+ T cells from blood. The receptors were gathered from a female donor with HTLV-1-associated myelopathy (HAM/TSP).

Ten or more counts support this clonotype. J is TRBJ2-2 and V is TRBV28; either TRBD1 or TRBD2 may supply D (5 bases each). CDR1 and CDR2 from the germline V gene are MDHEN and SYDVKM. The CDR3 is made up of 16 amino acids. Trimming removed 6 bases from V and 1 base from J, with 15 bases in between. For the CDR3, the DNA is TGTGCCAGCAGCTCCCGGGGACCCTTGAACACCGGGGAGCTGTTTTTT. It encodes CASSSRGPLNTGELFF.

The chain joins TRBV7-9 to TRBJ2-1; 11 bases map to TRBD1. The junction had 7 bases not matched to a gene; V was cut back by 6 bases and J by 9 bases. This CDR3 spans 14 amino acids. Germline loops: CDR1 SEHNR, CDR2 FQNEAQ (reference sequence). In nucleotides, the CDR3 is TGTGCCAGCAGTTCGGGACAGGGGGGCGCTGAGCAGTTCTTC. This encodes CASSSGQGGAEQFF.

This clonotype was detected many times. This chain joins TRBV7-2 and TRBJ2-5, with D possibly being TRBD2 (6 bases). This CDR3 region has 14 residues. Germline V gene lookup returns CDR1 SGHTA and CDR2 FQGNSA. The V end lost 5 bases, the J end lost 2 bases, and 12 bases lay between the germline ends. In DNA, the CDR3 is TGTGCCAGCAGCCCCGGGACTCCTCAAGAGACCCAGTACTTC. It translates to CASSPGTPQETQYF. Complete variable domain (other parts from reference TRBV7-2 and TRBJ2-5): GAGVSQSPSNKVTEKGKDVELRCDPISGHTALYWYRQSLGQGLEFLIYFQGNSAPDKSGLPSDRFSAERTGGSVSTLTIQRTQQEDSAVYLCASSPGTPQETQYFGPGTRLLVL.

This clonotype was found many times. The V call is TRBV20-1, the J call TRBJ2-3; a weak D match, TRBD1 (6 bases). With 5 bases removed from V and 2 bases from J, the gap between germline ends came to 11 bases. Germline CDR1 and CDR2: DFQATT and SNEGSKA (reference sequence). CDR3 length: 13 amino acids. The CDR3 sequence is CSAYRDTTDTQYF. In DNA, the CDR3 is TGCAGTGCTTACAGGGATACCACAGATACGCAGTATTTT.

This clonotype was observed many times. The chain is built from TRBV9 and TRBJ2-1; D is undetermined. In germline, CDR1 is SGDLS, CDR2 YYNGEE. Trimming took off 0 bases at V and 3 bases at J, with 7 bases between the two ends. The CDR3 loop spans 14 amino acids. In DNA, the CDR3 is TGTGCCAGCAGCGTAGTTACCAGCTACAATGAGCAGTTCTTC. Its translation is CASSVVTSYNEQFF.

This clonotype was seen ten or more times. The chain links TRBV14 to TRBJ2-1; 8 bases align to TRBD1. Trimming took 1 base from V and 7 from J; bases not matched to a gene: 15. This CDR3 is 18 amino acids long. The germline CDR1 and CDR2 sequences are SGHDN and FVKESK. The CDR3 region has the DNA TGTGCCAGCAGCCAAGTTGACAGGGGAATTAGAAGTTGGAATGAGCAGTTCTTC. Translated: CASSQVDRGIRSWNEQFF.

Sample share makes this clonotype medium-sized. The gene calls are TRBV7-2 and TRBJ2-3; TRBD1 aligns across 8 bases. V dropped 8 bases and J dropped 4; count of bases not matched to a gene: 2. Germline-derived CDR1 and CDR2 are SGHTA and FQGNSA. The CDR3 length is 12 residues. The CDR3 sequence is CASGTGADTQYF. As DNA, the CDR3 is TGTGCCAGCGGGACAGGCGCAGATACGCAGTATTTT.

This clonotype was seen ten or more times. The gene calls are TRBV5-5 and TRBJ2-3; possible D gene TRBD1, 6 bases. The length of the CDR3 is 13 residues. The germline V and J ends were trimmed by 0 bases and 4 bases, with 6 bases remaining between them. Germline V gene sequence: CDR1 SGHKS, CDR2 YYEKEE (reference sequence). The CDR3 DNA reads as TGTGCCAGCAGCTTGGAGGGGGCAGATACGCAGTATTTT. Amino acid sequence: CASSLEGADTQYF.

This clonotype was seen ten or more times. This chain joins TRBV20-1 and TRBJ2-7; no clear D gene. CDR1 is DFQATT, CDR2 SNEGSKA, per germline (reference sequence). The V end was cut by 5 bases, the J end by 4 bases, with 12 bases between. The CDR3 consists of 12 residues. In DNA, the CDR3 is TGCAGTGCTTTGACGGATCCATACGAGCAGTACTTC. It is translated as CSALTDPYEQYF.

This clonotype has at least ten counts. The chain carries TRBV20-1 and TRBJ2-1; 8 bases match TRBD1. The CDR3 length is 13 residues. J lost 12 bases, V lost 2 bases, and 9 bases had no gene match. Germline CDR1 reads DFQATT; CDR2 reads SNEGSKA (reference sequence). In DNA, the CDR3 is TGCAGTGCTAGACCAGAAACAGGGGGTTCGCAGTTCTTC. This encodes CSARPETGGSQFF.

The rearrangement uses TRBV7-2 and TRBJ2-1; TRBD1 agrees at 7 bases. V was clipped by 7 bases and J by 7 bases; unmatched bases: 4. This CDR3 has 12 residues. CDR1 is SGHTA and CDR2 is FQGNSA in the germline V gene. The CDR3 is CASNTRGNEQFF. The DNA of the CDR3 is TGTGCCAGCAACACCAGGGGGAATGAGCAGTTCTTC.

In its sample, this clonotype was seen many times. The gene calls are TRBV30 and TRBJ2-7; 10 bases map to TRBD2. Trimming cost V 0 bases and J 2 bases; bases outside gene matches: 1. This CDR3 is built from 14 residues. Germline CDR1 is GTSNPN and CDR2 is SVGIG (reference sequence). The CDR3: CAWSVSGGAYEQYF. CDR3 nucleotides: TGTGCCTGGAGTGTAAGCGGGGGGGCCTACGAGCAGTACTTC.

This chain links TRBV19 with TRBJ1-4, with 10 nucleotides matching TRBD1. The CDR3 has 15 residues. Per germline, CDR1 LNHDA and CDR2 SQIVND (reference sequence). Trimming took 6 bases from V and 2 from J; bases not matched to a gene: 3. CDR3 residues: CASSRDRGTNEKLFF. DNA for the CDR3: TGTGCCAGTAGCAGGGACAGGGGCACTAATGAAAAACTGTTTTTT.

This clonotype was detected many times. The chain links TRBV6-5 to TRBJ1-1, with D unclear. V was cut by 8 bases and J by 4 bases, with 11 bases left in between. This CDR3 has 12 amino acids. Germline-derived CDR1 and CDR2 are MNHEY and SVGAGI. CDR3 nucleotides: TGTGCCAGCGGGAGGATGGGCACTGAAGCTTTCTTT. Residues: CASGRMGTEAFF.

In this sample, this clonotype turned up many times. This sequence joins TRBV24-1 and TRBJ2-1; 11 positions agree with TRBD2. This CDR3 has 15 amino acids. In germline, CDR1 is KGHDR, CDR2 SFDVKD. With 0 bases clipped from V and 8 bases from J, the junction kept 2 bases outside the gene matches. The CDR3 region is CATSDLTSGSYEQFF. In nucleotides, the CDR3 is TGTGCCACCAGTGATTTGACTAGCGGGAGCTATGAGCAGTTCTTC.

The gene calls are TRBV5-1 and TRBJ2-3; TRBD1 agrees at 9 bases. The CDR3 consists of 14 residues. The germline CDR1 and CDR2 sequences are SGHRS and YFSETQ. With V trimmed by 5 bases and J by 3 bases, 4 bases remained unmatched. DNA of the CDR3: TGCGCCAGCAGGACAGGGGGGGGTACAGATACGCAGTATTTT. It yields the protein CASRTGGGTDTQYF.

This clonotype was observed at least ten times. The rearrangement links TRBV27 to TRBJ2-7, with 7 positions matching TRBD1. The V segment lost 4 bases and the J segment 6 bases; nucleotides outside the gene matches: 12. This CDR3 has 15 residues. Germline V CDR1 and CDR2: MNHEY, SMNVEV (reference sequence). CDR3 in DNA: TGTGCCAGCAGTTCGAAAACAGGGGTTCTGAGCGAGCAGTACTTC. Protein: CASSSKTGVLSEQYF.

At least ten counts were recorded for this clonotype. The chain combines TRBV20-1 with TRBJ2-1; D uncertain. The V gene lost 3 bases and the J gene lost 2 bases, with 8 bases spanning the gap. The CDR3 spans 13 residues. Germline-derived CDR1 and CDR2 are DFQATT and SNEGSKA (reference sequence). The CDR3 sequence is CSASTLPYNEQFF. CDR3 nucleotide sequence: TGCAGTGCTAGTACCCTCCCCTACAATGAGCAGTTCTTC.

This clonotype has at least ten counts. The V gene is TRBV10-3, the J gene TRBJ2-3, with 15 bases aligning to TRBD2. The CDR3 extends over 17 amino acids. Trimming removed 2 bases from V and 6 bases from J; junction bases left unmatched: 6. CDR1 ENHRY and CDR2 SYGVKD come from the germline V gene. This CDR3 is CAISEPGLAGGEDTQYF. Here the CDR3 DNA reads TGTGCCATCAGTGAGCCGGGACTAGCGGGAGGTGAGGATACGCAGTATTTT.

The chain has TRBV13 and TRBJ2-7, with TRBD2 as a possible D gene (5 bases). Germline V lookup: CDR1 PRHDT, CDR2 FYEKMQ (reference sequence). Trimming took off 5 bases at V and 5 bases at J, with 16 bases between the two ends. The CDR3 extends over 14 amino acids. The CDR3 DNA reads TGTGCCAGCAGCCGACCTCCCCCCGGGGACGAGCAGTACTTC. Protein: CASSRPPPGDEQYF.